These 10 T cell receptor beta chains were sequenced from one sample in a study of blood T cells in healthy people across ages. Sample-barcoded 5' priming and a J-beta primer mix drove a second PCR of roughly 6 to 12 cycles. In TCRdb, the 5' RACE reads were re-called with MiXCR into one record per CDR3 protein. The repertoire holds more than 650,000 distinct CDR3 sequences, with roughly 24% as singletons. The same sample was also used in a study of T cells of mothers and their children.

Sequences were obtained from blood. These receptors were taken from a boy younger than 18 in good health.

The chain is built from TRBV30 and TRBJ2-3; D is ambiguous. CDR1 GTSNPN and CDR2 SVGIG come from the germline V gene (reference sequence). This CDR3 has 11 residues. V dropped 5 bases and J dropped 5 bases, with 8 bases sitting between them. For the CDR3, the DNA is TGTGCCTGGTCCGGAAGAGATACGCAGTATTTT. Protein product: CAWSGRDTQYF.

This clonotype was observed at least ten times. This sequence joins TRBV2 and TRBJ2-7; TRBD1 matches 10 bases. The V gene end was trimmed by 6 bases and the J gene end by 4 bases; junction bases not matched to a gene: 3. The V gene's germline CDR1 is SNHLY and CDR2 FYNNEI. The CDR3 length is 13 residues. CDR3 nucleotide sequence: TGTGCCAGCAGGGGGACAGGGGAATACGAGCAGTACTTC. Amino acid sequence: CASRGTGEYEQYF.

The chain links TRBV29-1 to TRBJ2-1; no definite D call. The J call may be mistaken, given a closer DNA end match to TRBJ2-5. The CDR3 is made up of 14 amino acids. CDR1 and CDR2 (germline): SQVTM, ANQGSEA. The CDR3 is CSVSDGWSQETQYF. Written as DNA, the CDR3 is TGCAGCGTTTCGGACGGTTGGTCACAAGAGACCCAGTACTTC.

A few counts support this clonotype. The rearrangement joins TRBV6-2 or TRBV6-3 to TRBJ1-5; D is unclear. The germline CDR1 and CDR2 sequences are MNHEY and SVGEGT. Trimming left V 5 bases short and J 3 bases short, with 14 bases between. The CDR3 is 15 residues long. The DNA for the CDR3 is TGTGCCAGCAGTCGACGCGGCGGGATCAATCAGCCCCAGCATTTT. Translation gives CASSRRGGINQPQHF.

This clonotype was seen more than once but under ten times. The chain is built from TRBV29-1 and TRBJ2-7, with TRBD2 matching 9 bases. The last part of the DNA fits TRBJ2-1 better; the J call may be wrong. Germline V CDR1 and CDR2: SQVTM, ANQGSEA. The CDR3 consists of 14 residues. The DNA of the CDR3 is TGCAGCGTTGTGGGCGGGGGGGCATACAATGAGCAGTTCTTC. Its translation: CSVVGGGAYNEQFF.

The chain carries TRBV5-1 and TRBJ2-1, with 8 bases aligning to TRBD2. V dropped 3 bases and J dropped 6; count of bases not matched to a gene: 14. CDR1 and CDR2 from the germline V gene are SGHRS and YFSETQ. This CDR3 region has 17 residues. The CDR3 protein is CASSYYSTSESFNEQFF. The CDR3 nucleotides are TGCGCCAGCAGCTACTACTCGACTAGCGAGAGTTTCAATGAGCAGTTCTTC. Full variable domain (rest looked up from reference TRBV5-1 and TRBJ2-1): KAGVTQTPRYLIKTRGQQVTLSCSPISGHRSVSWYQQTPGQGLQFLFEYFSETQRNKGNFPGRFSGRQFSNSRSEMNVSTLELGDSALYLCASSYYSTSESFNEQFFGPGTRLTVL.

The chain carries TRBV12-3 or TRBV12-4 and TRBJ1-4, with a weak D call TRBD1 (5 bases). CDR3 length: 16 amino acids. Trimming removed 5 bases at V and 9 bases at J, with 22 bases between. CDR3 DNA: TGTGCCAGCAGTCCCGGGGTGCCAGCGAGGGGTAAAAAACTGTTTTTT. Residues: CASSPGVPARGKKLFF.

This chain connects TRBV6-5 to TRBJ2-7; D not resolved. CDR3 length: 14 amino acids. V shed 2 bases and J shed 3 bases, with 11 bases lying between them. Germline V lookup: CDR1 MNHEY, CDR2 SVGAGI. For the CDR3, the DNA is TGTGCCAGCAGTTACAGTCCTACGAGCTACGAGCAGTACTTC. This gives the protein CASSYSPTSYEQYF.

This sequence joins TRBV3-1 and TRBJ1-1, with D hard to call. Trimming left V 11 bases short and J 3 bases short, with 13 bases between. The germline gives CDR1 LGHDT, CDR2 YNNKEL (reference sequence). The CDR3 extends over 12 amino acids. CDR3 protein: CASRGEHTEAFF. As DNA, the CDR3 is TGTGCCTCTCGGGGAGAGCACACTGAAGCTTTCTTT.

This clonotype was observed at least ten times. J is TRBJ2-7 and V is TRBV20-1, with 8 positions matching TRBD2. CDR1 is DFQATT and CDR2 is SNEGSKA in the germline V gene (reference sequence). V was clipped by 6 bases and J by 6 bases; unmatched bases: 4. The CDR3 has 11 residues. The DNA of the CDR3 is TGCAGTGCCCCACGGGGGGGCGAGCAGTACTTC. Its protein product is CSAPRGGEQYF.